This TCR beta chain is from a study of prognosis after radiotherapy for stage I lung cancer. Study background: Stereotactic body radiotherapy was given without concurrent therapy in all patients. General study findings and limits: Reduced Shannon entropy following stereotactic body radiation therapy was recorded in patients who developed distant metastases. Patients given stereotactic body radiation therapy showed fewer unique TCR clones afterward, median around 10,000 versus 6,500.

Starting from genomic DNA, TCR beta CDR3 was amplified through two-round multiplex PCR. Individual primers that were specific to each TRBV and TRBJ gene served in first-round PCR. TCRdb re-analysed the multiplex PCR reads in MiXCR, keeping a single row per CDR3 protein. The table records 30,000 to 40,000 distinct CDR3 sequences, around a third of them present only once. There are 13 residues in the CDR3. Germline V gives CDR1 LGHNT, CDR2 FRNRAP. Trimming removed 5 bases at V and 2 bases at J, with 9 bases between. At least ten counts were recorded for this clonotype. What it recognizes is unknown. This specimen was PBMCs, taken before or after stereotactic body radiation therapy (not recorded which). This TCR derives from a donor over 45 with non-small cell lung cancer. The chain is built from TRBV12-5 and TRBJ1-2; perhaps TRBD1 as D (6 bases). CDR3 DNA: TGTGCTAGTGGTCCCGACAGGAACTATGGCTACACCTTC. Translation: CASGPDRNYGYTF.